The clone carrying this T cell receptor beta chain was observed a single time. Looked up from germline, CDR1 is KGHDR and CDR2 is SFDVKD. CDR3 size: 14 residues. The trim removed 8 bases at V and 5 bases at J, leaving 6 bases unmatched. This specimen comes from a study of blood T cell repertoires in COVID-19. Produced via immunoSEQ multiplex PCR; TCRdb's table is partial and in-frame only. The table shows some 63,000 clones, with over 75% occurring only once. The chain recombines TRBV24-1 with TRBJ2-1; 9 bases map to TRBD1. Sequencing was carried out using peripheral blood. The TCR sequence derives from a human donor in a cohort sampled during active COVID-19. In DNA form, the CDR3 reads TGTGCCACCACCCCCGGGACAGGGAACAATGAGCAGTTCTTC. Translating gives CATTPGTGNNEQFF.